These 19 T cell receptor beta chains were sequenced from one sample in a study of T cell responses to AZD1222 COVID-19 vaccine. The data were produced by immunoSEQ multiplex PCR, yet TCRdb's version contains in-frame clones alone and is incomplete. The sample shows about 100,000 clones, around 87% of them seen only once. The input for sequencing was peripheral blood, taken on day 0 of MenACWY control vaccination. The origin of the receptors is an adult in good health.

The chain employs TRBV19 and TRBJ1-4; no definite D call. Germline CDR1 reads LNHDA; CDR2 reads SQIVND (reference sequence). V lost 3 bases, J lost 7 bases, and 12 bases lay in between. The CDR3 is 14 amino acids. The CDR3 loop is CASSMRFGSEKLFF. The CDR3 DNA reads as TGTGCCAGTAGTATGAGGTTTGGTTCTGAAAAACTGTTTTTT.

The chain joins TRBV6-5 to TRBJ1-3, with TRBD1 matching over 7 bases. The CDR3 contains 16 residues. The J segment lost 4 bases and the V segment lost 2 bases, leaving 8 bases of the junction unmatched. CDR1 and CDR2 from the germline V gene are MNHEY and SVGAGI. The CDR3 protein is CASSYGFIQGGNTIYF. In nucleotides, the CDR3 is TGTGCCAGCAGTTACGGTTTTATACAGGGGGGAAACACCATATATTTT.

This clone has just one count. This chain links TRBV21-1 with TRBJ1-3. TRBV21-1 is listed as a pseudogene. The CDR3 runs 15 residues. CDR3 amino acids: CASSKRGPGLGTIYF. CDR3 coding DNA: TGTGCCAGCAGCAAAAGGGGCCCGGGGTTAGGCACCATATATTTT.

The chain combines TRBV7-2 with TRBJ1-5; 7 bases align to TRBD1. The germline CDR1 and CDR2 sequences are SGHTA and FQGNSA. The trim removed 5 bases at V and 5 bases at J, leaving 3 bases unmatched. This CDR3 has 13 residues. For the CDR3, the DNA is TGTGCCAGCAGCCACGACAGGGATCAGCCCCAGCATTTT. Translating it yields CASSHDRDQPQHF.

The chain couples TRBV9 to TRBJ1-2, with 7 bases that match TRBD1. The CDR3 consists of 13 residues. Germline CDR1 reads SGDLS; CDR2 reads YYNGEE. V shed 3 bases, J shed 7 bases, and the junction held 6 bases outside the gene matches. The DNA of the CDR3 is TGTGCCAGCAGCGCCAGGGGGGTAGGTGGCTACACCTTC. As protein: CASSARGVGGYTF.

This chain links TRBV11-2 with TRBJ1-1; D not certain. V dropped 3 bases and J dropped 0 bases, with 8 bases sitting between them. This CDR3 comprises 14 residues. The germline V gene has CDR1 SGHAT and CDR2 FQNNGV. CDR3 sequence reads: CASSFTDMNTEAFF. CDR3 DNA sequence: TGTGCCAGCAGCTTCACAGACATGAACACTGAAGCTTTCTTT.

The V gene is TRBV7-2, the J gene TRBJ2-5, with 7 bases aligning to TRBD1. V dropped 4 bases and J dropped 0; count of bases not matched to a gene: 5. Germline V lookup: CDR1 SGHTA, CDR2 FQGNSA. The length of the CDR3 is 15 residues. CDR3 amino acids: CASSSEQGYQETQYF. CDR3 DNA sequence: TGTGCCAGCAGCTCCGAACAGGGGTACCAAGAGACCCAGTACTTC.

The CDR3 reads CASSFMGTVYNEQFF. The CDR3 coding sequence is TGTGCCAGCAGCTTTATGGGGACAGTATACAATGAGCAGTTCTTC. J is TRBJ2-1 and V is TRBV5-4, with TRBD1 identical over 7 bases. The germline CDR1 and CDR2 sequences are SGHNT and YYREEE (reference sequence). After removal of 2 bases from V and 4 bases from J, the junction contained 6 bases not matched to a gene. CDR3 size: 15 residues.

The rearrangement joins TRBV18 to TRBJ1-5; tentative D call: TRBD1 (6 bases). This CDR3 is 16 amino acids long. Germline values: CDR1 KGHSH, CDR2 LQKENI. V shed 3 bases and J shed 6 bases, with 18 bases lying between them. The DNA for the CDR3 is TGTGCCAGCTCACCTTCGGAGGGGGGAGGAGGTCAGCCCCAGCATTTT. Protein sequence: CASSPSEGGGGQPQHF.

The gene calls are TRBV5-4 and TRBJ2-2; 10 nucleotides match TRBD1. Germline V gene lookup returns CDR1 SGHNT and CDR2 YYREEE (reference sequence). Germline trimming cut 4 bases from V and 2 bases from J; bases unmatched to any gene: 5. The CDR3 loop spans 16 amino acids. CDR3 DNA: TGTGCCAGCAGCGACTGGGACAGGGGAAACACCGGGGAGCTGTTTTTT. Its translation: CASSDWDRGNTGELFF. Full variable domain (missing parts from reference TRBV5-4 and TRBJ2-2): ETGVTQSPTHLIKTRGQQVTLRCSSQSGHNTVSWYQQALGQGPQFIFQYYREEENGRGNFPPRFSGLQFPNYSSELNVNALELDDSALYLCASSDWDRGNTGELFFGEGSRLTVL.

The CDR3 reads CASSGHNGAGEKLFF. The CDR3 DNA reads as TGTGCCAGCAGTGGGCACAACGGGGCAGGCGAAAAACTGTTTTTT. The rearrangement links TRBV27 to TRBJ1-4; TRBD1 might be the D (5 bases). V was shortened by 5 bases and J by 8 bases, with 18 bases between the two germline ends. The CDR3 loop spans 15 amino acids. Germline CDR1 and CDR2: MNHEY and SMNVEV (reference sequence).

The chain recombines TRBV5-1 with TRBJ2-2, with D perhaps TRBD2 (6 bases). Looked up from germline, CDR1 is SGHRS and CDR2 is YFSETQ. Trimming took 0 bases from V and 3 from J, leaving 9 bases between them. The CDR3 sequence is 15 residues long. CDR3 bases: TGCGCCAGCAGCTTGGATCCGGGAGACACCGGGGAGCTGTTTTTT. This sequence encodes CASSLDPGDTGELFF.

This CDR3 reads CSVTKGQKKSDEQYF. Here the CDR3 DNA reads TGCAGCGTTACTAAGGGACAGAAAAAAAGTGATGAGCAGTACTTC. The V call is TRBV29-1, the J call TRBJ2-7; 7 bases agree with TRBD1. The trim removed 5 bases at V and 7 bases at J, leaving 17 bases unmatched. Germline V CDR1 and CDR2: SQVTM, ANQGSEA. The CDR3 covers 15 residues.

The chain is built from TRBV5-1 and TRBJ1-1; D remains ambiguous. V was clipped by 0 bases and J by 11 bases, with 14 bases between them. This CDR3 comprises 13 residues. The germline gives CDR1 SGHRS, CDR2 YFSETQ. In DNA, the CDR3 is TGCGCCAGCAGCTTGGGGGTCACGGGCGAGGCTTTCTTT. Translation: CASSLGVTGEAFF.

This sequence joins TRBV7-2 and TRBJ2-6; a possible D gene is TRBD2 (5 bases). V lost 4 bases, J lost 2 bases, and 15 bases lay in between. This CDR3 comprises 17 residues. Germline V gene lookup returns CDR1 SGHTA and CDR2 FQGNSA. CDR3 loop: CASSSGGGWAGANVLTF. The CDR3 coding sequence is TGTGCCAGCAGCTCAGGAGGTGGTTGGGCTGGGGCCAACGTCCTGACTTTC.

This chain connects TRBV2 to TRBJ1-5; possibly TRBD1 for D (6 bases). There are 15 residues in the CDR3. V was shortened by 6 bases and J by 0 bases, with 12 bases between the two germline ends. The germline gives CDR1 SNHLY, CDR2 FYNNEI. CDR3 in amino acids: CASRRTVYSNQPQHF. The CDR3 DNA follows: TGTGCCAGCAGACGGACAGTCTATAGCAATCAGCCCCAGCATTTT.

This chain links TRBV27 with TRBJ2-2, with 9 bases aligning to TRBD2. There are 18 residues in the CDR3. J was trimmed by 5 bases and V by 1 base; bases with no gene match: 11. The germline V gene encodes CDR1 MNHEY and CDR2 SMNVEV (reference sequence). The CDR3 loop is CASSLFLAGASGTGELFF. In nucleotides, the CDR3 is TGTGCCAGCAGTTTATTTTTAGCGGGAGCCTCGGGGACCGGGGAGCTGTTTTTT.

V is TRBV6-2 or TRBV6-3 and J is TRBJ2-6; maybe TRBD2 (6 bases). CDR1 is MNHEY and CDR2 is SVGEGT in the germline V gene. This CDR3 has 17 amino acids. The V gene lost 2 bases and the J gene lost 2 bases, with 13 bases spanning the gap. The CDR3 loop is CASSYGGTVAGANVLTF. The DNA for the CDR3 is TGTGCCAGCAGTTACGGCGGGACGGTGGCTGGGGCCAACGTCCTGACTTTC.

V is TRBV5-1 and J is TRBJ1-1; D is unresolved. The CDR3 is 15 residues long. Trimming took 4 bases from V and 11 from J, leaving 24 bases between them. The V gene's germline CDR1 is SGHRS and CDR2 YFSETQ. Here the CDR3 reads CASSASGMAGLLAFF. DNA of the CDR3: TGCGCCAGCAGCGCCTCGGGGATGGCCGGGTTACTGGCTTTCTTT.